This TCR beta chain was recovered during a study of shared clonotypes between healthy human individuals. CDR1 is SGHTA and CDR2 is FQGTGA in the germline V gene. V was clipped by 5 bases and J by 5 bases, with 12 bases between them. CDR3 length: 13 residues. Measured with immunoSEQ multiplex PCR; TCRdb has only the in-frame clones, and not every one. The profile shows over a million clones, 75% to 85% of them singletons. V and J are TRBV7-3 and TRBJ2-5; D is perhaps TRBD1 (6 bases). The clonotype comes from a man aged 18 to 29 in good health. Some clones in this sample may be carry-over from other donors' samples. The sample taken for sequencing was memory CD4+ T cells from PBMCs. As for subset: CD45RA-negative fraction. In nucleotides, the CDR3 is TGTGCCAGCAGCGCCACAGGGACCGAGACCCAGTACTTC. This encodes CASSATGTETQYF.